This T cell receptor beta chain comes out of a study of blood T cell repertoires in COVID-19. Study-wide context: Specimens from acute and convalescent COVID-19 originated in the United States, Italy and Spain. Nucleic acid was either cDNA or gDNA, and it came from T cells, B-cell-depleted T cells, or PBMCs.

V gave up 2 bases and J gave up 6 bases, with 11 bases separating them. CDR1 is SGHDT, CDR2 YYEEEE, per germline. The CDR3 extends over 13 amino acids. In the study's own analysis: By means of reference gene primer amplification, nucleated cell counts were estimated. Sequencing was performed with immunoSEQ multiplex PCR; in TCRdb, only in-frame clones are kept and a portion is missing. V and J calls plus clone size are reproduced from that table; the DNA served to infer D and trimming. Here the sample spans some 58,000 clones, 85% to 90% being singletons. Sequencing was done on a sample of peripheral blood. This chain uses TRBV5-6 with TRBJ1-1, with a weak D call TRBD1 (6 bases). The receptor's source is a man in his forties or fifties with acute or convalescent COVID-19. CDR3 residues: CASSFRDKSEAFF. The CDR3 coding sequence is TGTGCCAGCAGCTTCCGGGACAAGTCTGAAGCTTTCTTT.